The next 8 T cell receptor beta chains were all read from a single sample in a study of graft-versus-host responses after intestinal transplantation. Their antigens remain unidentified. Assay: immunoSEQ multiplex PCR; the TCRdb copy retains only in-frame clones and omits some. This table holds 85,000 to 90,000 clones, 75% to 95% found once. The sequencing used unstimulated CD4+ T cells sorted from spleen or lymph node cells, collected before transplant. The receptors derive from a human donor who was the organ donor for an intestinal transplant.

This chain links TRBV15 with TRBJ1-2; D remains unclear. Germline V gene lookup returns CDR1 LNHNV and CDR2 YYDKDF (reference sequence). The germline V and J ends were trimmed by 1 base and 2 bases, with 8 bases remaining between them. CDR3 length equals 14 residues. CDR3 nucleotides: TGTGCCACCAGCAGAGTCCCCATGAACTATGGCTACACCTTC. It codes for CATSRVPMNYGYTF.

The V and J genes are TRBV6-1 and TRBJ2-1, with 9 bases matching TRBD1. The CDR3 sequence is 15 residues long. The J segment lost 6 bases and the V segment lost 7 bases, leaving 10 bases of the junction unmatched. Germline CDR1 reads MNHNS; CDR2 reads SASEGT. CDR3 in amino acids: CASTAGQGSANEQFF. The DNA of the CDR3 is TGTGCCAGCACTGCGGGACAGGGTTCTGCCAATGAGCAGTTCTTC.

This chain's CDR3 is CASSPGTSGNEQFF. The CDR3 DNA reads as TGTGCCAGCAGCCCCGGGACTAGCGGGAATGAGCAGTTCTTC. The rearrangement links TRBV7-3 to TRBJ2-1; 12 bases match TRBD2. V trimming: 5 bases; J trimming: 7 bases; junction bases outside the gene matches: 3. The CDR3 runs to 14 residues. Germline V gene sequence: CDR1 SGHTA, CDR2 FQGTGA.

The chain links TRBV28 to TRBJ2-5; the D gene is possibly TRBD2 (6 bases). The DNA matches TRBJ2-7 better at its end, which makes the J call doubtful. CDR1 and CDR2 from the germline V gene are MDHEN and SYDVKM. The CDR3 extends over 14 amino acids. The CDR3, as DNA: TGTGCCAGCAGTTTGGTCGCGGGGACCTACGAGCAGTACTTC. Protein: CASSLVAGTYEQYF.

V is TRBV18 and J is TRBJ1-1, with no clear D. CDR1 KGHSH and CDR2 LQKENI come from the germline V gene. The CDR3 is made up of 14 amino acids. The ends were cut back, 3 bases at V and 0 bases at J, with 8 bases in the middle. CDR3 coding DNA: TGTGCCAGCTCACCCGGGATTTTGAACACTGAAGCTTTCTTT. It specifies CASSPGILNTEAFF.

This chain joins TRBV5-4 and TRBJ2-3, with 11 bases that match TRBD2. This CDR3 region has 16 residues. V lost 2 bases to trimming and J lost 5 bases; unmatched junction nucleotides: 7. CDR1 and CDR2 from the germline V gene are SGHNT and YYREEE (reference sequence). CDR3 nucleotides: TGTGCCAGCAGCTTAAAACTAGCGGGGGAGGGAGATACGCAGTATTTT. Translated, it gives CASSLKLAGEGDTQYF.

The rearrangement uses TRBV19 and TRBJ2-2, with D possibly matching TRBD1 (5 bases). The CDR3 is made up of 15 amino acids. Trimming left V 3 bases short and J 7 bases short, with 15 bases between. Germline V gene lookup returns CDR1 LNHDA and CDR2 SQIVND (reference sequence). CDR3: CASSILLQAHGELFF. CDR3 nucleotide sequence: TGTGCCAGTAGTATTCTTTTACAGGCCCACGGGGAGCTGTTTTTT.

The chain recombines TRBV5-1 with TRBJ2-1; 7 bases are a match to TRBD1. This CDR3 contains 16 residues. CDR1 and CDR2 from the germline V gene are SGHRS and YFSETQ. The junction had 10 bases not matched to a gene; V was cut back by 1 base and J by 6 bases. CDR3 DNA: TGCGCCAGCAGCTTGTCCCGGACAGGAGGACGCAATGAGCAGTTCTTC. As protein: CASSLSRTGGRNEQFF.